Included here is one T cell receptor (beta chain) sequence, with context. This clonotype turned up a few times. There is no known antigen for this receptor. No base-level quality is on record; no much larger clone is a single base apart. V drops 4 bases and J drops 3 bases, leaving 9 bases in between. The cysteine opens and the phenylalanine closes a CDR3 of 13 amino acids. Solely the CDR3 DNA is kept, with 39 bases framed from the first base. The hyperthyroidism patients were 18 to 65 years old and newly diagnosed, with a disease duration of less than 2 months. Patients with other autoimmune diseases, uncontrolled infections, pregnancy or lactation were excluded. Diagnosis was based on clinical symptoms, serum thyroxine, TRAb, thyroid ultrasound and orbital computed tomography. Trizol reagent was used to extract the total RNA, and its quality was then checked on an Agilent 2100 Bioanalyzer. For repertoire sequencing, the TCR beta CDR3 regions were amplified from RNA transcripts. The first round of RT-PCR was done with HTBI primers and the Qiagen OneStep RT-PCR kit, and was followed by a second round of multiplex PCR, then size selection and purification. Libraries were sequenced on an Illumina HiSeq2000 using paired-end 100 bp reads. For the original study's pipeline: SOAPnuke was used to process the reads, removing any read that contained adapters or uncalled bases, had a mean Phred below 15, or lacked an exact match to the constant primer or identifier. COPE v1.2.5 was used to merge the high-quality paired reads. Unique nucleotide sequences were defined as clonotypes and aligned to IMGT TRB V, D and J references using MiTCR v1.1. Analysis was restricted to V-J combinations with a frequency above 0.0001, which covered 98% to 99.2% of repertoires. For each V-J combination, a TCR clonal expansion and chaos score was defined as F50 clonal expansion divided by the chaos observed in the TCRdist matrix. Welch's t-statistics and random forest were used to reduce the features to about a dozen V-J combinations, which were then used as input to a naive Bayes classifier. The Morisita-Horn index was used to measure how similar the thyroid and blood repertoires were. Through fastp at Q25 and MiXCR, TCRdb rebuilt clones from the public reads, retaining in-frame beta chains. Duplicate CDR3 protein sequences are folded into a single record with the most common DNA and genes. These V and J calls originate from TCRdb's pipeline instead of the authors' own analysis. Present in this sample are 580,000 or so distinct CDR3 sequences, under 45% of which were seen just once. The ten largest clones represent about 4% of the sample.

This sample is part of a study of Graves' ophthalmopathy and Graves' hyperthyroidism (dated by TCRdb to the late 2010s). Concerning the study at large: A patient counted as having stable hyperthyroidism if there was no progression to ophthalmopathy within 18 months of follow-up. The study used signatures of the TCR beta repertoire to tell Graves' ophthalmopathy apart from Graves' hyperthyroidism and to predict which patients would progress to ophthalmopathy. In total, some 140 blood samples were TCR-sequenced: approximately 42 ophthalmopathy, 80 or so hyperthyroidism and 17 hyperthyroidism-to-ophthalmopathy patients. A discovery set of 90 to 100 patients (about 45 ophthalmopathy, 60 or so stable hyperthyroidism) was enrolled to explore V-J signatures distinguishing ophthalmopathy from hyperthyroidism. For independent validation, a separate cohort was made up of roughly 19 hyperthyroidism patients plus 17 patients who later progressed from hyperthyroidism to ophthalmopathy. In several hyperthyroidism patients, the T-cell repertoires found in thyroid tissue were compared with those found in blood. After sampling, hyperthyroidism patients received methimazole starting at 30 mg daily, and ophthalmopathy patients received high-dose intravenous methylprednisolone. What the research found in general, with its limitations: Ophthalmopathy was separated from stable hyperthyroidism by the 13-signature model with just under 90% sensitivity and about 81% specificity in cross-validation and with 80%/75% in the test set. Most expanded thyroid clonotypes with a frequency above 0.001 also appeared in blood, which suggests that blood repertoires may reflect the immune response in the thyroid. Sample size was not predetermined statistically, and investigators were not blinded to group allocation. In validation, the model predicted ophthalmopathy progression with 55% to 71% sensitivity and less than 80% specificity; about a dozen predicted patients were CT-confirmed with GO in a median of 6.5 months.

The chain is assembled from TRBV12-3 or TRBV12-4 and TRBJ1-1; no confident D gene assignment can be made. Source material: peripheral blood or thyroid tissue (not recorded which). This TCR was recovered from an adult man with Graves' hyperthyroidism. The DNA sequence is given as TGTGCCAGCAGTTCGGCCGAGTACACTGAAGCTTTCTTT. This yields the protein CASSSAEYTEAFF.